The 20 T cell receptor beta chains below come from one sample, sequenced in a study of T cell responses to AZD1222 COVID-19 vaccine. Only in-frame clones appear in the TCRdb table, and some are missing; sequencing was by immunoSEQ multiplex PCR. Among some 150,000 clones listed, around nine tenths were seen once. The material sequenced was peripheral blood, taken 28 days after the second AZD1222 dose. These receptors were collected from an adult who received the AZD1222 COVID-19 vaccine.

This chain uses TRBV27 with TRBJ2-1; 9 bases align to TRBD2. V shed 5 bases and J 5 bases; nucleotides not matched to a gene: 4. The CDR3 is 14 amino acids. Germline V gene sequence: CDR1 MNHEY, CDR2 SMNVEV (reference sequence). DNA for the CDR3: TGTGCCAGCAGTCTGGGGACTAGCAACAATGAGCAGTTCTTC. Translating it yields CASSLGTSNNEQFF.

The rearrangement links TRBV19 to TRBJ1-1; D gene unclear. V was cut by 5 bases and J by 6 bases, with 22 bases left in between. CDR3 length equals 16 residues. Germline V gives CDR1 LNHDA, CDR2 SQIVND (reference sequence). DNA for the CDR3: TGTGCCAGTAGTTCAGTCAACTGGGGAGGGCTCCCTGAAGCTTTCTTT. Its protein is CASSSVNWGGLPEAFF.

V usage is TRBV10-3 and J usage is TRBJ2-7; 9 bases agree with TRBD2. Germline CDR1 and CDR2: ENHRY and SYGVKD. The junction had 8 bases not matched to a gene; V was cut back by 3 bases and J by 5 bases. The CDR3 is made up of 15 amino acids. The CDR3 nucleotides are TGTGCCATCAGTGACCCGCGGGAGGGCGTCGACGAGCAGTACTTC. Protein: CAISDPREGVDEQYF.

V gene TRBV30 combines with J gene TRBJ1-1, with D maybe TRBD1 (5 bases). CDR1 and CDR2 from the germline V gene are GTSNPN and SVGIG (reference sequence). The V and J ends lost 7 bases and 0 bases respectively, with 12 bases between them. CDR3 length equals 13 residues. CDR3 sequence reads: CASKMGLNTEAFF. The CDR3 DNA is TGTGCCTCCAAAATGGGGCTGAACACTGAAGCTTTCTTT.

The rearrangement uses TRBV7-3 and TRBJ2-3; 7 bases are shared with TRBD2. The CDR3 spans 16 residues. Germline V gives CDR1 SGHTA, CDR2 FQGTGA. V was clipped by 2 bases and J by 2 bases; unmatched bases: 7. CDR3 residues: CASSLVGGGATDTQYF. The CDR3 DNA reads as TGTGCCAGCAGCTTAGTGGGCGGGGGTGCCACAGATACGCAGTATTTT.

This sequence joins TRBV5-1 and TRBJ1-1; TRBD1 agrees at 7 bases. The J segment lost 1 base and the V segment lost 2 bases, leaving 5 bases of the junction unmatched. This CDR3 is built from 15 residues. Germline V gene sequence: CDR1 SGHRS, CDR2 YFSETQ. The CDR3 protein is CASSFSTGKNTEAFF. CDR3 bases: TGCGCCAGCAGCTTCTCGACAGGGAAGAACACTGAAGCTTTCTTT.

The chain uses TRBV30 and TRBJ2-3; unclear D gene. Trimming took off 5 bases at V and 0 bases at J, with 12 bases between the two ends. The CDR3 sequence is 14 residues long. Germline CDR1 reads GTSNPN; CDR2 reads SVGIG (reference sequence). DNA of the CDR3: TGTGCCTGGGCTACAGATTCTAGCACAGATACGCAGTATTTT. Amino acids: CAWATDSSTDTQYF.

The chain has TRBV18 and TRBJ2-6; perhaps D is TRBD1 or TRBD2 (6 bases each). Trimming removed 6 bases at V and 5 bases at J, with 23 bases between. CDR1 and CDR2 from the germline V gene are KGHSH and LQKENI. This CDR3 has 18 amino acids. The CDR3 is CASSPGAPPQRWANVLTF. Here the CDR3 DNA reads TGTGCCAGCTCCCCGGGGGCCCCCCCCCAACGGTGGGCCAACGTCCTGACTTTC.

The CDR3 loop reads CASSPGQDYGYTF. Here the CDR3 DNA reads TGTGCCAGCTCACCGGGTCAGGACTATGGCTACACCTTC. J is TRBJ1-2 and V is TRBV18; no definite D call. Germline CDR1 KGHSH, CDR2 LQKENI. The CDR3 loop spans 13 amino acids. Trimming removed 3 bases at V and 3 bases at J, with 8 bases between.

The V gene is TRBV7-2, the J gene TRBJ2-7; D tentatively reads TRBD1 or TRBD2 (5 bases each). V lost 7 bases to trimming and J lost 3 bases, with 16 bases between them. Germline CDR1 reads SGHTA; CDR2 reads FQGNSA. This CDR3 is 14 amino acids long. The CDR3 is CASTRGSGGYEQYF. For the CDR3, the DNA is TGTGCCAGCACCCGCGGATCTGGGGGCTACGAGCAGTACTTC.

This chain connects TRBV9 to TRBJ2-7; D may be TRBD2 (5 bases). Deletions cut 0 bases from V and 0 bases from J, with 10 bases between. The length of the CDR3 is 15 residues. The germline V gene encodes CDR1 SGDLS and CDR2 YYNGEE. The CDR3 here is CASSVGGQSSYEQYF. The CDR3 nucleotides read TGTGCCAGCAGCGTAGGAGGGCAGAGCTCCTACGAGCAGTACTTC. Full variable domain (rest looked up from reference TRBV9 and TRBJ2-7): DSGVTQTPKHLITATGQRVTLRCSPRSGDLSVYWYQQSLDQGLQFLIQYYNGEERAKGNILERFSAQQFPDLHSELNLSSLELGDSALYFCASSVGGQSSYEQYFGPGTRLTVT.

V is TRBV4-2 and J is TRBJ1-4; D ambiguous. V lost 2 bases to trimming and J lost 6 bases, with 10 bases between them. The CDR3 runs 14 residues. CDR1 and CDR2 (germline): LGHNA, YNFKEQ. The CDR3 DNA sequence: TGTGCCAGCAGCCAACTGGGAAGGGATGAAAAACTGTTTTTT. Translated: CASSQLGRDEKLFF.

This chain uses TRBV15 with TRBJ1-2, with D unclear. Germline lookup yields CDR1 LNHNV and CDR2 YYDKDF (reference sequence). The CDR3 is made up of 16 amino acids. Between the trimmed V and J ends, which lost 3 bases and 0 bases, there was a span of 14 bases. The CDR3, as DNA: TGTGCCACCAGCAGTGAAACCTACCAAGCTAACTATGGCTACACCTTC. Its translation is CATSSETYQANYGYTF.

The chain carries TRBV19 and TRBJ2-1; 9 bases are a match to TRBD2. CDR1 LNHDA and CDR2 SQIVND come from the germline V gene (reference sequence). The CDR3 totals 16 residues. Trimming removed 0 bases from V and 7 bases from J; junction bases left unmatched: 7. The CDR3 DNA reads TGTGCCAGTAGTATAGATCCGGCGGGAGGGCGGAATGAGCAGTTCTTC. It encodes CASSIDPAGGRNEQFF.

The chain carries TRBV29-1 and TRBJ1-3, with D uncertain. Germline lookup yields CDR1 SQVTM and CDR2 ANQGSEA. The CDR3 contains 14 residues. Trimming stripped 4 bases from V and 5 bases from J, with 15 bases between. The CDR3: CSVGADASRNTIYF. The CDR3 nucleotides are TGCAGCGTTGGGGCGGACGCGTCCCGAAACACCATATATTTT.

This chain uses TRBV27 with TRBJ1-6; TRBD1 is a possible D gene (5 bases). CDR3 size: 13 residues. The V gene lost 7 bases and the J gene lost 10 bases, with 14 bases spanning the gap. Germline V gene lookup returns CDR1 MNHEY and CDR2 SMNVEV (reference sequence). CDR3 amino acids: CASTLVWGSPLHF. As DNA, the CDR3 is TGTGCCAGCACATTGGTCTGGGGCTCACCCCTCCACTTT.

J is TRBJ2-1 and V is TRBV6-2 or TRBV6-3; tentatively, D is TRBD2 (6 bases). Trimming stripped 5 bases from V and 3 bases from J, with 14 bases between. This CDR3 comprises 15 residues. Germline assignment: CDR1 MNHEY and CDR2 SVGEGT. CDR3 sequence: CASSLTSSYYNEQFF. The CDR3 region has the DNA TGTGCCAGCAGTCTAACTAGCTCTTACTACAATGAGCAGTTCTTC.

The chain joins TRBV21-1 to TRBJ2-5; the DNA was not compared with TRBD2, the D call given in the table. TRBV21-1 is shown as a pseudogene. The CDR3 is 16 amino acids. The CDR3 here is CASSTRRDSYWKTQYF. CDR3 nucleotides: TGTGCCAGCAGCACTCGACGGGACTCCTATTGGAAGACCCAGTACTTC.

J is TRBJ2-6 and V is TRBV9; D call uncertain. The CDR3 contains 14 residues. Germline CDR1 SGDLS, CDR2 YYNGEE. The V gene lost 4 bases and the J gene lost 2 bases, with 7 bases spanning the gap. Here the CDR3 reads CASSSYTGANVLTF. The DNA of the CDR3 is TGTGCCAGCAGCTCCTATACTGGGGCCAACGTCCTGACTTTC.

This chain links TRBV29-1 with TRBJ2-3; D is uncertain. The V end was cut by 2 bases, the J end by 4 bases, with 4 bases between. CDR3 length: 11 residues. The germline V gene encodes CDR1 SQVTM and CDR2 ANQGSEA. The CDR3 sequence: CSVEPSDTQYF. For the CDR3, the DNA is TGCAGCGTTGAACCGTCAGATACGCAGTATTTT.